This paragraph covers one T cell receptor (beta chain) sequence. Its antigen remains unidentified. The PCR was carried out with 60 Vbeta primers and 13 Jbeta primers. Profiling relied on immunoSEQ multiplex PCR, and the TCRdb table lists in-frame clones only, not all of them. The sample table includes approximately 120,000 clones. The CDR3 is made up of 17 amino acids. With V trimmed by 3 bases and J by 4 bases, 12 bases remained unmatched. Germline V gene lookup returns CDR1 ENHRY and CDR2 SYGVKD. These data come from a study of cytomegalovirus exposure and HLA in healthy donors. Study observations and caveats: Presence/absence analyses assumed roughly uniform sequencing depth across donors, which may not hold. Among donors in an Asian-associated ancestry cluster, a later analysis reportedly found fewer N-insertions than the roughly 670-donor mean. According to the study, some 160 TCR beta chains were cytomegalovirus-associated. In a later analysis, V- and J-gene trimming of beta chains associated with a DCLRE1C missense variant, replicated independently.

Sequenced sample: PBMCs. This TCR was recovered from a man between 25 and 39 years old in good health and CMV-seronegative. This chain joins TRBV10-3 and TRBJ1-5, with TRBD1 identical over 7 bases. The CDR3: CAISDRSIRDRNQPQHF. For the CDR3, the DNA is TGTGCCATCAGTGACCGTTCAATCCGGGACAGAAATCAGCCCCAGCATTTT.